This section outlines one T cell receptor (beta chain) sequence together with its context. The sample originates from a study of blood T cell repertoires in COVID-19. Study background: The samples span acute and convalescent COVID-19 from the United States, Italy and Spain. Sources were T cells, B-cell-depleted T cells, or PBMCs; the material itself was cDNA or gDNA.

This CDR3 comprises 16 residues. CDR1 and CDR2 (germline): SGHDT, YYEEEE. V lost 4 bases, J lost 6 bases, and 11 bases stayed unmatched. In the source study's methods: From reference gene primer amplification, estimates of nucleated cell counts were derived. Repertoires were generated with immunoSEQ multiplex PCR, while TCRdb's copy carries only in-frame clones and drops some. Clone size and V and J calls were adopted from that table, with D and trimming inferred from the DNA. The data show a few hundred thousand clones, roughly 86% seen once. This chain links TRBV5-6 with TRBJ2-3; 10 bases are a match to TRBD2. The receptor's source is a man aged 18 to 30 with active or convalescent COVID-19. The sample taken for sequencing was peripheral blood. CDR3: CASSLVSGGAPDTQYF. The CDR3 DNA is TGTGCCAGCAGCCTGGTGAGCGGGGGGGCCCCTGATACGCAGTATTTT.